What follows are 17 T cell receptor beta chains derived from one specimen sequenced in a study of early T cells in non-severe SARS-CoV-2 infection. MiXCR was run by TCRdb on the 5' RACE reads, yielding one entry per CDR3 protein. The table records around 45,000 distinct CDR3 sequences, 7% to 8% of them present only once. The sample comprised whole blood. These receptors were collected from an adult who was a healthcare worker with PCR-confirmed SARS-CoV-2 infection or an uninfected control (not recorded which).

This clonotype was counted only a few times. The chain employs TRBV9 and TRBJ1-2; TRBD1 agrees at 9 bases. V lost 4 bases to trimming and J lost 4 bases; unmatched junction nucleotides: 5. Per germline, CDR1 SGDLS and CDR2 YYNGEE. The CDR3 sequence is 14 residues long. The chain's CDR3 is CASSSRTGAYGYTF. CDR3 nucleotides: TGTGCCAGCAGCTCGCGGACAGGGGCCTATGGCTACACCTTC.

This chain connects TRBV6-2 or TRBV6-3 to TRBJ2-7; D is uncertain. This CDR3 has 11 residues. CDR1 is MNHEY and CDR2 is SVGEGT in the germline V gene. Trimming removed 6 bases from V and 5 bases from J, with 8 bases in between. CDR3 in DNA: TGTGCCAGCAGCCGTTTTAACGAGCAGTACTTC. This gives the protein CASSRFNEQYF.

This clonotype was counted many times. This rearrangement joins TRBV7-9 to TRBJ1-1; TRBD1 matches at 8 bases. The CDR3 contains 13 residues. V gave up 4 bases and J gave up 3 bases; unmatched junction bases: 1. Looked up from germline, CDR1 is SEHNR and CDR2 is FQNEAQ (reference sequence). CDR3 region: CASSSQGDTEAFF. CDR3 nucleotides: TGTGCCAGCAGCTCACAGGGGGACACTGAAGCTTTCTTT.

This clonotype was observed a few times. The CDR3 protein is CASRRTSGQRDTQYF. As DNA, the CDR3 is TGTGCCAGCCGACGGACTAGCGGCCAGAGGGATACGCAGTATTTT. The chain combines TRBV28 with TRBJ2-3; 10 bases are a match to TRBD2. The germline V gene encodes CDR1 MDHEN and CDR2 SYDVKM. The ends lost 8 bases at V and 6 bases at J; junction bases unmatched: 11. The CDR3 extends over 15 amino acids. The full variable domain, completed using reference TRBV28 and TRBJ2-3, is DVKVTQSSRYLVKRTGEKVFLECVQDMDHENMFWYRQDPGLGLRLIYFSYDVKMKEKGDIPEGYSVSREKKERFSLILESASTNQTSMYLCASRRTSGQRDTQYFGPGTRLTVL.

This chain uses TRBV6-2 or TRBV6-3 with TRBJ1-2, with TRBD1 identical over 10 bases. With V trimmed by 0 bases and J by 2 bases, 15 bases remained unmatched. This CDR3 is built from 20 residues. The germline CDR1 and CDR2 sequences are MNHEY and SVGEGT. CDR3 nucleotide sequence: TGTGCCAGCAGTTACTCGAAGGGACAGGGGCCCGGCCGCGACAACTATGGCTACACCTTC. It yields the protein CASSYSKGQGPGRDNYGYTF.

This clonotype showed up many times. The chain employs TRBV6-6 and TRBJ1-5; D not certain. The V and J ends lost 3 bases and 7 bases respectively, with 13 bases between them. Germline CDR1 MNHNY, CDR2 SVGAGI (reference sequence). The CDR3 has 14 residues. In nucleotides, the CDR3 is TGTGCCAGCAGTTATCTGTCTGGAGCCCAGCCCCAGCATTTT. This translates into CASSYLSGAQPQHF.

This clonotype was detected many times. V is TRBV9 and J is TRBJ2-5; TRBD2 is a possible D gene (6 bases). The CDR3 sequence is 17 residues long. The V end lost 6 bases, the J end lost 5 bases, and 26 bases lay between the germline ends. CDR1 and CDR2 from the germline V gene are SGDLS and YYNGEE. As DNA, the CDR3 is TGTGCCAGCACCTATAAAGGCGCATTCGGGAGAGGGGAGACCCAGTACTTC. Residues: CASTYKGAFGRGETQYF.

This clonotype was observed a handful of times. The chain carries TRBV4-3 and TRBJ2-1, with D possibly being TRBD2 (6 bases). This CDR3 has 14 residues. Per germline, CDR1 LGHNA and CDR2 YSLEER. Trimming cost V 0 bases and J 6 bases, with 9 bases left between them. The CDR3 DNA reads TGCGCCAGCAGCCAAGAGGCGACTAGCAATGAGCAGTTCTTC. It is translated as CASSQEATSNEQFF.

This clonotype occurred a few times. CDR3 sequence: CAWSSQGDQPQHF. The CDR3 coding sequence is TGTGCCTGGAGCTCCCAGGGGGATCAGCCCCAGCATTTT. The V call is TRBV30, the J call TRBJ1-5; 7 nucleotides align to TRBD1. Trimming removed 3 bases from V and 5 bases from J; junction bases left unmatched: 4. Germline V CDR1 and CDR2: GTSNPN, SVGIG (reference sequence). The CDR3 is 13 residues long. The full variable domain, in which reference TRBV30 and TRBJ1-5 provide the parts outside the CDR3, is SQTIHQWPATLVQPVGSPLSLECTVEGTSNPNLYWYRQAAGRGLQLLFYSVGIGQISSEVPQNLSASRPQDRQFILSSKKLLLSDSGFYLCAWSSQGDQPQHFGDGTRLSIL.

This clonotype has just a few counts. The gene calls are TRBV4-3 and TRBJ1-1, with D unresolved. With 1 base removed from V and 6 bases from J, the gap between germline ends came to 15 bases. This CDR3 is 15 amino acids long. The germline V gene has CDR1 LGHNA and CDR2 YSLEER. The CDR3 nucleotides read TGCGCCAGCAGCCAAGTCCGCCGGGCTCCGCCTGAAGCTTTCTTT. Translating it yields CASSQVRRAPPEAFF.

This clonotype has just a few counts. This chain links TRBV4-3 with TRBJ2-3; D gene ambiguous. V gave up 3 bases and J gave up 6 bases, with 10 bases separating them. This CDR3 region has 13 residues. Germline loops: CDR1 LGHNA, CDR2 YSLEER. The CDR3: CASSQKLTDTQYF. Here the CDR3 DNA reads TGCGCCAGCAGCCAGAAACTGACCGATACGCAGTATTTT.

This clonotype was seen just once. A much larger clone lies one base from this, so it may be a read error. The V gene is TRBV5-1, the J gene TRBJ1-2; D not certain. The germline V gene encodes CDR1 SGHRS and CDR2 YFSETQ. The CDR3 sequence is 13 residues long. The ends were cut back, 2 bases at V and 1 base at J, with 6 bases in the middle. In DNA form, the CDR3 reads TGCGCCAGCAGCTTAGACATTAACTATGGCTACACCTTC. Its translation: CASSLDINYGYTF. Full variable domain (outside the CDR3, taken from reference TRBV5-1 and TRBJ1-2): KAGVTQTPRYLIKTRGQQVTLSCSPISGHRSVSWYQQTPGQGLQFLFEYFSETQRNKGNFPGRFSGRQFSNSRSEMNVSTLELGDSALYLCASSLDINYGYTFGSGTRLTVV.

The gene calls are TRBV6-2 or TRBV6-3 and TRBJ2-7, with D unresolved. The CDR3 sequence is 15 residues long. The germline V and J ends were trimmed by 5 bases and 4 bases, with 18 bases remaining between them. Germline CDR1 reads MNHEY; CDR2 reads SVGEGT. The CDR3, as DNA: TGTGCCAGCAGTAACCTTACGGATACTCATTACGAGCAGTACTTC. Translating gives CASSNLTDTHYEQYF.

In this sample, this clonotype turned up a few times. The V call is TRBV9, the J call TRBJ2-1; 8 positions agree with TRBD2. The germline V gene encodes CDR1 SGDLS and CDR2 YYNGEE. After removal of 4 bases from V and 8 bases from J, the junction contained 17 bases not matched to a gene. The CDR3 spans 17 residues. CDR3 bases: TGTGCCAGCAGCCCCCACCGAGGTGCGGGAGGTAGCGATGAGCAGTTCTTC. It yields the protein CASSPHRGAGGSDEQFF.

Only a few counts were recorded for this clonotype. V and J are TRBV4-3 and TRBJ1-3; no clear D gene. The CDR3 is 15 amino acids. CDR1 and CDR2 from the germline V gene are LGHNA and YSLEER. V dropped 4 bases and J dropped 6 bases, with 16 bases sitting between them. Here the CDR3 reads CASSPAGWSENTIYF. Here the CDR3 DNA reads TGCGCCAGCAGCCCCGCGGGGTGGAGTGAAAACACCATATATTTT.

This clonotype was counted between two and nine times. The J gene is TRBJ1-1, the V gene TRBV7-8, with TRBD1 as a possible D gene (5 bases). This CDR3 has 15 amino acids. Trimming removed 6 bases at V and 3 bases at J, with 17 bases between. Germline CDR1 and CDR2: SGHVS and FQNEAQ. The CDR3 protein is CASRIHLARDTEAFF. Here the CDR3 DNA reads TGTGCCAGCAGGATACACCTCGCCAGGGACACTGAAGCTTTCTTT.

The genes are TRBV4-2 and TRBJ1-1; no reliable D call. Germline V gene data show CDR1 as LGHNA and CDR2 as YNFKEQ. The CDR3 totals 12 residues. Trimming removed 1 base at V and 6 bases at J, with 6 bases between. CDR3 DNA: TGTGCCAGCAGCCAAGTCCCAGCTGAAGCTTTCTTT. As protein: CASSQVPAEAFF.